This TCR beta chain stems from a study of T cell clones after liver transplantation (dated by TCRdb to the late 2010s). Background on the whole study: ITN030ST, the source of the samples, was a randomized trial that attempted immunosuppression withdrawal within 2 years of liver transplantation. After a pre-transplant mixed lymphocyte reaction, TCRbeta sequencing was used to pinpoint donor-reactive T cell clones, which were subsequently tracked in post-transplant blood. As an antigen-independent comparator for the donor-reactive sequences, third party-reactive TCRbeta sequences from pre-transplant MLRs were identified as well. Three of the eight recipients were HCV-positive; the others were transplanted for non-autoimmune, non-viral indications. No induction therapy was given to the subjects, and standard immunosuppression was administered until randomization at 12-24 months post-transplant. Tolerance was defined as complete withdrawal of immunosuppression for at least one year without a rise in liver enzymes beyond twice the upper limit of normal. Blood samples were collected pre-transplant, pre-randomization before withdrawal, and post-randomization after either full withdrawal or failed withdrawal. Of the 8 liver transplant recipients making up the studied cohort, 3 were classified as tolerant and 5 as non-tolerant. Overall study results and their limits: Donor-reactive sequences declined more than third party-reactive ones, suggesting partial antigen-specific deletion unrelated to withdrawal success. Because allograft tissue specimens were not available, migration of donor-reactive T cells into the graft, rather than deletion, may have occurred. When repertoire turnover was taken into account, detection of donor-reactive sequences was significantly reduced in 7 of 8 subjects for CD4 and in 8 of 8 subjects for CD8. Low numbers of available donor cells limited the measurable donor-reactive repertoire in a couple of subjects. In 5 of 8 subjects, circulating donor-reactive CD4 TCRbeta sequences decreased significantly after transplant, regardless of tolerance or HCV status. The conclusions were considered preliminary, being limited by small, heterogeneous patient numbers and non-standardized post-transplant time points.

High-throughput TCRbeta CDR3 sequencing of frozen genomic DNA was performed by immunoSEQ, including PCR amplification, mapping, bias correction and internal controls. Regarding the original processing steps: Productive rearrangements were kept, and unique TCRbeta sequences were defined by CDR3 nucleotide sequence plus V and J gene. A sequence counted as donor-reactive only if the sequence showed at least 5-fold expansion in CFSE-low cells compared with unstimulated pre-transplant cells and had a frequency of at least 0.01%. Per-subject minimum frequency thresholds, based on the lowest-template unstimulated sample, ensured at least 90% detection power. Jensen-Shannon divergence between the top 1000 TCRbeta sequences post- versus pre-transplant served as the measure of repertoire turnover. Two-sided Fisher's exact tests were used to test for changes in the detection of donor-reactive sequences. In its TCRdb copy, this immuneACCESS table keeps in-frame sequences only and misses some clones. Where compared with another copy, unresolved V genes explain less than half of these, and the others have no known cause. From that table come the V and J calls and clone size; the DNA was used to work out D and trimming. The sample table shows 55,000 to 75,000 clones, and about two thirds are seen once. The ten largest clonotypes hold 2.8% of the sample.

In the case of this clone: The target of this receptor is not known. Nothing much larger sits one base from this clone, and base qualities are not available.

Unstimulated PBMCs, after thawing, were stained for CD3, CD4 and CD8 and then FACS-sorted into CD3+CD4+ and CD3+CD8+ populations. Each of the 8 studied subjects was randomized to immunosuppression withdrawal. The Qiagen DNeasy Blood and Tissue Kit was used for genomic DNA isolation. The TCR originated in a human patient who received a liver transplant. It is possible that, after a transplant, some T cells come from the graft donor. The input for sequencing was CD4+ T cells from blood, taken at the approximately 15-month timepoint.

The CDR3 protein is CASSPRTGGGTEAFF. The DNA sequence is as follows: TGTGCCAGTAGTCCGCGGACAGGGGGCGGCACTGAAGCTTTCTTT. This chain is built from TRBV19 and TRBJ1-1; 11 junctional bases match TRBD1. The germline V and J ends show losses of 5 bases and 4 bases respectively, and no gene match explains 6 bases of the junction. Looking up the germline V gene (reference sequence) yields CDR1 LNHDA and CDR2 SQIVND. Counted from cysteine to phenylalanine, this CDR3 has 15 amino acids. Of the read, only the CDR3 DNA is kept; its 45 bases are in frame from base 1.